The 2 T cell receptor beta chains presented below share a single source sample, sequenced in a study of beta chain features in type 1 diabetes. Sequencing targeted expressed TCRB transcripts, as all isolated RNA had been reverse transcribed. Generated by immunoSEQ multiplex PCR, the TCRdb table keeps only in-frame clones and is missing some. Seen here are 40,000 to 45,000 clones, roughly 56% observed once, and the top ten hold less than 2.5%. Specimen: Tregs from blood. All receptors come from a woman under 30 in good health.

This rearrangement joins TRBV5-1 to TRBJ2-1; no reliable D call. This CDR3 region has 16 residues. The V end lost 0 bases, the J end lost 0 bases, and 10 bases lay between the germline ends. The germline V gene has CDR1 SGHRS and CDR2 YFSETQ. This CDR3 reads CASSLGAPSSYNEQFF. The CDR3 nucleotides read TGCGCCAGCAGCTTGGGGGCGCCCAGCTCCTACAATGAGCAGTTCTTC.

V usage is TRBV11-1 and J usage is TRBJ2-7, with D perhaps matching TRBD1 (6 bases). CDR1 is SGHAT, CDR2 FQDESV, per germline (reference sequence). The germline V and J ends were trimmed by 5 bases and 8 bases, with 13 bases remaining between them. This CDR3 has 12 residues. The DNA of the CDR3 is TGTGCCAGCAGCCTAGACCAGGGGAAGCAGTACTTC. This translates into CASSLDQGKQYF.